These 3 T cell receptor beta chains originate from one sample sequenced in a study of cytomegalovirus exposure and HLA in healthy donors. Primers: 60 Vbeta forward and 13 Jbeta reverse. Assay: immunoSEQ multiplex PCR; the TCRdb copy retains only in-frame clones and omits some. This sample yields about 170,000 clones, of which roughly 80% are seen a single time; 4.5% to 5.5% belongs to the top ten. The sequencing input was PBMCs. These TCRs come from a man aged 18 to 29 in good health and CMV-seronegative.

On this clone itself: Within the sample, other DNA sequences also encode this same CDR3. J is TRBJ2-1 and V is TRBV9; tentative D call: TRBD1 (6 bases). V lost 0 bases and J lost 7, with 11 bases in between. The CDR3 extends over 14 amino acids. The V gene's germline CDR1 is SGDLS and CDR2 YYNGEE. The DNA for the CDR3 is TGTGCCAGCAGCGTAGGGGGTCAGGGGAATGAGCAGTTCTTC. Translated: CASSVGGQGNEQFF.

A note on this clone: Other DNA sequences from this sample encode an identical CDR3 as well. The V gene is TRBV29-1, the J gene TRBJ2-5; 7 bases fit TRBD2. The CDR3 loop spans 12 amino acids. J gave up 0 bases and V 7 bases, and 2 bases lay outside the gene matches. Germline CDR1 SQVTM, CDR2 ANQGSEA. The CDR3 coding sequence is TGCAGCGCCGGGAGGTACCAAGAGACCCAGTACTTC. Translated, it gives CSAGRYQETQYF.

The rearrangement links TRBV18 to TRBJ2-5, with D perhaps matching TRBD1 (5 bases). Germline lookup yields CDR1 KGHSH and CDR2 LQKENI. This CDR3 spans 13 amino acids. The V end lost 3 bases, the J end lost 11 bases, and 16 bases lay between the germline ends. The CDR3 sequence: CASSPTTVTEQYF. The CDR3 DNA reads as TGTGCCAGCTCACCTACCACGGTGACAGAGCAGTACTTC.